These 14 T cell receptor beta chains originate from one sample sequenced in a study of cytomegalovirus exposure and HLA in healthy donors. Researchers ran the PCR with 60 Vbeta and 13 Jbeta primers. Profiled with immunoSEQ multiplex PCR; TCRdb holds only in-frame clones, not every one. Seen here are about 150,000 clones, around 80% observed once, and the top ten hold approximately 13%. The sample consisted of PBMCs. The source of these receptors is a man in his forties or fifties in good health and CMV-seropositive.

CDR3 sequence reads: CASSQASGQASYEQYF. The DNA for the CDR3 is TGTGCCAGCAGCCAAGCTTCGGGACAGGCCTCCTACGAGCAGTACTTC. The chain has TRBV4-2 and TRBJ2-7; 8 bases match TRBD1. The V and J ends lost 1 base and 0 bases, in that order; junction bases with no gene match: 5. This CDR3 has 16 residues. CDR1 is LGHNA, CDR2 YNFKEQ, per germline.

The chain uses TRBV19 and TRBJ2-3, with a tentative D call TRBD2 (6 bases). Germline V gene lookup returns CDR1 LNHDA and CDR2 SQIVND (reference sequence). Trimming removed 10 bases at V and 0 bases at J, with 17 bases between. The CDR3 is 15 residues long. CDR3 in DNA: TGTGCCACCCAACCCCGGGAGCGGAGCACAGATACGCAGTATTTT. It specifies CATQPRERSTDTQYF.

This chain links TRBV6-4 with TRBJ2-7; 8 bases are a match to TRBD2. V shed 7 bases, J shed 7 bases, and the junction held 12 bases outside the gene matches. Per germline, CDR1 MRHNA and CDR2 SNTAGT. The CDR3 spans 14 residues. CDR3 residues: CASTPGGLALEQYF. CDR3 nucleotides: TGTGCCAGCACCCCGGGCGGACTAGCACTTGAGCAGTACTTC.

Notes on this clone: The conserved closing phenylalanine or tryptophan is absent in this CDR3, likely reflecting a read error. CDR3 nucleotide sequence: TGTGCCAGCACCTCGCTAGCGGGAGGTATGTACGAGCAGTACCTC. Translating it yields CASTSLAGGMYEQYL. The rearrangement joins TRBV28 to TRBJ2-7; 11 nucleotides agree with TRBD2. Unmatched junction bases numbered 9, after V lost 7 bases and J lost 4 bases. The V gene's germline CDR1 is MDHEN and CDR2 SYDVKM. The CDR3 is 15 amino acids.

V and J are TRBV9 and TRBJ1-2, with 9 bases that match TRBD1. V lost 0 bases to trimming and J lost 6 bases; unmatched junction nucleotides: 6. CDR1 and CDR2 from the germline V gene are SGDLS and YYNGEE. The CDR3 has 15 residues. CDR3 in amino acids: CASSVEDRGGHGYTF. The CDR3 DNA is TGTGCCAGCAGCGTAGAGGACAGGGGTGGGCATGGCTACACCTTC.

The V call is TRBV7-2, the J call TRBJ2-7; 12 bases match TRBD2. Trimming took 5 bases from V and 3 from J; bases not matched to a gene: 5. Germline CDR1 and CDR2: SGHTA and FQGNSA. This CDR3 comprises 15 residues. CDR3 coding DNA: TGTGCCAGCAGCACATGGACTAGCGGGAACTACGAGCAGTACTTC. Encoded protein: CASSTWTSGNYEQYF.

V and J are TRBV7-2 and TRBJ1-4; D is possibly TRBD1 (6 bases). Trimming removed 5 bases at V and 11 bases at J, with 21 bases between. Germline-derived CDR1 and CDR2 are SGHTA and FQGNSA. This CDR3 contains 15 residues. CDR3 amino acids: CASSRQADYQGKLFF. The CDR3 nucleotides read TGTGCCAGCAGCCGACAGGCCGACTATCAGGGGAAACTGTTTTTT.

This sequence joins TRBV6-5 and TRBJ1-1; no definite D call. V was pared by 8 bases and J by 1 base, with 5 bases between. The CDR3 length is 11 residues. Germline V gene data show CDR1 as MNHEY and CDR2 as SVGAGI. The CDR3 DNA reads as TGTGCCAGCGGTAGGAACACTGAAGCTTTCTTT. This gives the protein CASGRNTEAFF.

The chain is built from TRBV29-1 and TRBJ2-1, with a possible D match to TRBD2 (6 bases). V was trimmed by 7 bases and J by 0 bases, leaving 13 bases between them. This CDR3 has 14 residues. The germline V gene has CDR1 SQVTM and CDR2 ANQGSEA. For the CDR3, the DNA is TGCAGCGCTCAGGAGGGCAGCTCCTACAATGAGCAGTTCTTC. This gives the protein CSAQEGSSYNEQFF.

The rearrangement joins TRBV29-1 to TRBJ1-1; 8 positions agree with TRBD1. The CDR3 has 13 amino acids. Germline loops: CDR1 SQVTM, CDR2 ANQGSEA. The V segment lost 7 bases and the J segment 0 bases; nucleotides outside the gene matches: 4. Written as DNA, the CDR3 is TGCAGCGCTAGACAGGGGTTGAACACTGAAGCTTTCTTT. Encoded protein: CSARQGLNTEAFF.

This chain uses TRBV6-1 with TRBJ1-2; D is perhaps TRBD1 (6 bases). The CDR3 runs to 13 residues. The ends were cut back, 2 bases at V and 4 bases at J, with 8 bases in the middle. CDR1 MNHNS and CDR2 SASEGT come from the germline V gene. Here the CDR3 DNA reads TGTGCCAGCAGTGAAAACAGGGTCTATGGCTACACCTTC. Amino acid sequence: CASSENRVYGYTF.

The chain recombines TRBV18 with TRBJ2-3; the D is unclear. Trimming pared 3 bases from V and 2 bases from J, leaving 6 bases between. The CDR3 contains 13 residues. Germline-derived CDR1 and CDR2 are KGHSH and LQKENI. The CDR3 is CASSPSHTDTQYF. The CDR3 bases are TGTGCCAGCTCACCTTCACACACAGATACGCAGTATTTT.

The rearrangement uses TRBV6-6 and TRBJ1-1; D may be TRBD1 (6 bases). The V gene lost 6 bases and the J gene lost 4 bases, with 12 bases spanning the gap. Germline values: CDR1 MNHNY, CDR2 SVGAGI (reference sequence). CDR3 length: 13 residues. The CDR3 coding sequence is TGTGCCAGCAGATTTACAGGGTTCACTGAAGCTTTCTTT. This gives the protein CASRFTGFTEAFF.

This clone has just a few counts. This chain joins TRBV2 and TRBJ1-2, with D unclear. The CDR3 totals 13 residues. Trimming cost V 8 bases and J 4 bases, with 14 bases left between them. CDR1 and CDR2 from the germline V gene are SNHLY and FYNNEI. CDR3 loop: CASSRGPRYGYTF. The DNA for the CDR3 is TGTGCCAGCTCGAGAGGCCCTCGCTATGGCTACACCTTC.